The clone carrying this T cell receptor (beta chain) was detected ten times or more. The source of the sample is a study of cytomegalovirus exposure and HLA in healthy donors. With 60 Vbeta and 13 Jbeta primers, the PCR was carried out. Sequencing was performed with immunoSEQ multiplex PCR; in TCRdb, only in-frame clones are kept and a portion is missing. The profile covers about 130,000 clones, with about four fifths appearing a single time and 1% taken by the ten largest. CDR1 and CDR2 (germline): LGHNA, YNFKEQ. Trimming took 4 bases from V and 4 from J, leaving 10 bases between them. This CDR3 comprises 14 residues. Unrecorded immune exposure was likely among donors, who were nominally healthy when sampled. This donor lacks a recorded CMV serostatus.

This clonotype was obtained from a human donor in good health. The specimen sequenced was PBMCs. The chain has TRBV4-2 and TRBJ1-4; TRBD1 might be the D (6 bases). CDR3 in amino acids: CASSLQGGNEKLFF. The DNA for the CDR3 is TGTGCCAGCAGCCTACAGGGCGGTAATGAAAAACTGTTTTTT.